This T cell receptor beta chain was retrieved from a study of T cells after yellow fever vaccination. About the study: Researchers used SMART-Seq v4 Ultra Low Input to prepare fractions that had low cell numbers. Study-level points and caveats: Once the booster was given, most primary-vaccination clones reappeared, at 95% to 97% for CD4 and more than 85% for CD8. It was a weaker secondary response, yet one that peaked faster, at day 5 versus 15.

V lost 2 bases and J lost 2; bases outside the gene matches: 7. The CDR3 is 17 amino acids. In germline, CDR1 is MNHEY, CDR2 SVGEGT. In its sample, this clonotype was seen a few times. Its specificity is not known. TCRdb called the 5' RACE reads again in MiXCR, with one record for every CDR3 protein. The repertoire holds fewer than 400,000 distinct CDR3 sequences, around a tenth seen once, with 3% to 4% in the top ten. This TCR was sampled from a man between 18 and 29 years old who received the YFV17D yellow fever vaccine. The chain carries TRBV6-2 or TRBV6-3 and TRBJ2-1, with 9 bases matching TRBD1. The specimen was CD4+ T cells sorted from PBMCs, collected 45 days after the yellow fever booster vaccination. This CDR3 reads CASSYTPGQGTYNEQFF. The CDR3 DNA sequence: TGTGCCAGCAGTTACACACCGGGACAGGGAACCTACAATGAGCAGTTCTTC.